This TCR beta chain stems from a study of cytomegalovirus exposure and HLA in healthy donors. Whole-study results and caveats: Later genetic work tied a missense DCLRE1C variant to beta-chain V and J trimming. From TCR beta sequences, most subjects' HLA-A and HLA-B alleles were reportedly predicted accurately. DRB1 showed the most TCR associations and HLA-C the fewest in a later analysis, as rates varied by HLA locus. Serostatus for CMV was the only available immune exposure information.

The table lists this clone with a few counts. What it recognizes is unknown. Use of 60 Vbeta and 13 Jbeta primers characterized the PCR. The repertoire was sequenced with immunoSEQ multiplex PCR; TCRdb's copy has only in-frame clones and lacks some. The table includes tens of thousands of clones, roughly 74% detected once. The V end lost 6 bases, the J end lost 1 base, and 12 bases lay between the germline ends. There are 14 residues in the CDR3. Germline assignment: CDR1 MNHEY and CDR2 SMNVEV (reference sequence). The sequence derives from a man aged 35 to 55 in good health and CMV-seronegative. The specimen was PBMCs. This chain joins TRBV27 and TRBJ1-1, with no clear D. For the CDR3, the DNA is TGTGCCAGCAGCCCCGCAGCGACGAACACTGAAGCTTTCTTT. Its protein is CASSPAATNTEAFF.